This is a list of T cell receptor beta chains from one sample in a study of Ad26.COV2.S vaccination and SARS-CoV-2 variants. Data came from immunoSEQ multiplex PCR; TCRdb stores just in-frame clones and leaves some out. The sample yields 380,000 or so clones, about nine tenths seen once. The specimen was peripheral blood, collected in a trial of Ad26.COV2.S vaccine versus placebo. These receptor sequences come from a person between 18 and 65 years old who received the Ad26.COV2.S COVID-19 vaccine or a placebo. Each CDR3 is given with its conserved first and last residue. The order of the fields is D gene, clone size, V gene, J gene, CDR3 protein, CDR3 DNA. D genes are given only for firm matches. Clone size, where shown, is once, few, many, or a class for clones that have expanded.

d_call: TRBD2
clone_size: -
v_call: TRBV27
j_call: TRBJ2-1
cdr3_aa: CASSRLAGGSNEQFF
cdr3_nt: TGTGCCAGCAGCCGACTAGCGGGGGGCAGCAATGAGCAGTTCTTC

d_call: TRBD1
clone_size: few
v_call: TRBV7-3
j_call: TRBJ1-1
cdr3_aa: CASSLGQGNTEAFF
cdr3_nt: TGTGCCAGCAGCTTAGGACAGGGGAACACTGAAGCTTTCTTT

d_call: TRBD2
clone_size: -
v_call: TRBV11-3
j_call: TRBJ2-3
cdr3_aa: CASSLGTSGEADTQYF
cdr3_nt: TGTGCCAGCAGCTTAGGGACTAGCGGGGAGGCGGATACGCAGTATTTT

d_call: -
clone_size: -
v_call: TRBV4-3
j_call: TRBJ1-2
cdr3_aa: CASSQGVSVVGYTF
cdr3_nt: TGCGCCAGCAGCCAAGGCGTATCGGTGGTTGGCTACACCTTC

d_call: -
clone_size: -
v_call: TRBV3-1/TRBV3-2
j_call: TRBJ2-7
cdr3_aa: CASSPGVGTYEQYF
cdr3_nt: TGTGCCAGCAGCCCGGGAGTGGGGACCTACGAGCAGTACTTC

d_call: -
clone_size: -
v_call: TRBV7-2
j_call: TRBJ1-1
cdr3_aa: CASSLVVKLGVYDTEAFF
cdr3_nt: TGTGCCAGCAGCTTAGTAGTGAAACTGGGGGTTTATGACACTGAAGCTTTCTTT

d_call: -
clone_size: -
v_call: TRBV4-2
j_call: TRBJ1-2
cdr3_aa: CASSQGSVISMEGYTF
cdr3_nt: TGTGCCAGCAGCCAAGGGTCTGTGATCTCTATGGAGGGCTACACCTTC

d_call: -
clone_size: -
v_call: TRBV5-1
j_call: TRBJ1-6
cdr3_aa: CASSLPSNNSPLHF
cdr3_nt: TGCGCCAGCAGCTTGCCCAGCAATAATTCACCCCTCCACTTT

d_call: -
clone_size: -
v_call: TRBV3-1/TRBV3-2
j_call: TRBJ2-7
cdr3_aa: CASSQAGADYEQYF
cdr3_nt: TGTGCCAGCAGCCAAGCGGGTGCGGACTACGAGCAGTACTTC

d_call: -
clone_size: -
v_call: TRBV5-1
j_call: TRBJ2-6
cdr3_aa: CASSLGLSGANVLTF
cdr3_nt: TGCGCCAGCAGCTTGGGCCTCTCTGGGGCCAACGTCCTGACTTTC

d_call: -
clone_size: -
v_call: TRBV15
j_call: TRBJ2-5
cdr3_aa: CATSLGEAADGTQYF
cdr3_nt: TGTGCCACCAGCCTCGGGGAGGCTGCGGACGGGACCCAGTACTTC

d_call: -
clone_size: -
v_call: TRBV30
j_call: TRBJ2-3
cdr3_aa: CAWDTQYF
cdr3_nt: TGTGCCTGGGATACGCAGTATTTT

d_call: TRBD2
clone_size: once
v_call: TRBV24-1
j_call: TRBJ2-1
cdr3_aa: CATSDRSAGGGYNEQFF
cdr3_nt: TGTGCCACCAGTGACCGTAGCGCGGGAGGAGGGTACAATGAGCAGTTCTTC

d_call: -
clone_size: -
v_call: TRBV5-6
j_call: TRBJ1-1
cdr3_aa: CASSPGETSNTEAFF
cdr3_nt: TGTGCCAGCAGCCCGGGCGAAACATCTAACACTGAAGCTTTCTTT

d_call: TRBD1
clone_size: -
v_call: TRBV29-1
j_call: TRBJ1-5
cdr3_aa: CSVSYGQGRNQPQHF
cdr3_nt: TGCAGCGTTTCCTACGGACAGGGCCGCAATCAGCCCCAGCATTTT

d_call: -
clone_size: -
v_call: TRBV4-3
j_call: TRBJ2-1
cdr3_aa: CASSRGGQSYNEQFF
cdr3_nt: TGCGCCAGCAGCCGGGGGGGCCAATCCTACAATGAGCAGTTCTTC

d_call: -
clone_size: -
v_call: TRBV28
j_call: TRBJ1-1
cdr3_aa: CASRRMGSNTEAFF
cdr3_nt: TGTGCCAGCAGGCGCATGGGGTCCAACACTGAAGCTTTCTTT

d_call: TRBD1
clone_size: -
v_call: TRBV7-2
j_call: TRBJ1-5
cdr3_aa: CASSPDSGGSNQPQHF
cdr3_nt: TGTGCCAGCAGCCCGGACTCAGGGGGATCGAATCAGCCCCAGCATTTT

d_call: -
clone_size: few
v_call: TRBV11-1
j_call: TRBJ2-3
cdr3_aa: CASSLRLAGTDTQYF
cdr3_nt: TGTGCCAGCAGCTTACGGCTAGCAGGAACAGATACGCAGTATTTT

d_call: TRBD1
clone_size: -
v_call: TRBV13
j_call: TRBJ1-3
cdr3_aa: CASRTRTGAGNTIYF
cdr3_nt: TGTGCCAGCAGAACGAGGACAGGAGCTGGAAACACCATATATTTT

d_call: -
clone_size: -
v_call: TRBV6-5
j_call: TRBJ1-2
cdr3_aa: CASSYASIYYGYTF
cdr3_nt: TGTGCCAGCAGTTACGCAAGCATATACTATGGCTACACCTTC

d_call: -
clone_size: -
v_call: TRBV6-5
j_call: TRBJ1-4
cdr3_aa: CASSRPLGEKLFF
cdr3_nt: TGTGCCAGCAGTCGTCCTCTGGGGGAAAAACTGTTTTTT

d_call: -
clone_size: once
v_call: TRBV7-2
j_call: TRBJ2-1
cdr3_aa: CASSPPRTVNEQFF
cdr3_nt: TGTGCCAGCAGCCCCCCCCGGACGGTCAATGAGCAGTTCTTC

d_call: TRBD2
clone_size: -
v_call: TRBV9
j_call: TRBJ2-1
cdr3_aa: CASSPRAGGAYNEQFF
cdr3_nt: TGTGCCAGCAGCCCAAGAGCGGGAGGCGCCTACAATGAGCAGTTCTTC

d_call: TRBD2
clone_size: -
v_call: TRBV5-5
j_call: TRBJ2-7
cdr3_aa: CASRRTSFSGGETYEQYF
cdr3_nt: TGTGCCAGCAGACGGACATCGTTTAGCGGGGGGGAAACCTACGAGCAGTACTTC

d_call: -
clone_size: -
v_call: TRBV7-8
j_call: TRBJ1-5
cdr3_aa: CASSVDGRSNQPQHF
cdr3_nt: TGTGCCAGCAGCGTCGACGGCCGAAGCAATCAGCCCCAGCATTTT

d_call: -
clone_size: -
v_call: TRBV30
j_call: TRBJ1-3
cdr3_aa: CAWSVRSSGNTIYF
cdr3_nt: TGTGCCTGGAGTGTACGGAGCTCTGGAAACACCATATATTTT

d_call: -
clone_size: -
v_call: TRBV19
j_call: TRBJ1-5
cdr3_aa: CASSIGRANSNQPQHF
cdr3_nt: TGTGCCAGTAGTATCGGACGGGCCAATAGCAATCAGCCCCAGCATTTT

d_call: -
clone_size: -
v_call: TRBV6-6
j_call: TRBJ1-6
cdr3_aa: CASSQAAERLNSPLHF
cdr3_nt: TGTGCCAGCAGCCAGGCGGCGGAGCGACTAAATTCACCCCTCCACTTT

d_call: -
clone_size: -
v_call: TRBV27
j_call: TRBJ2-2
cdr3_aa: CASSLRGGELFF
cdr3_nt: TGTGCCAGCAGTTTAAGGGGTGGGGAGCTGTTTTTT

d_call: TRBD1
clone_size: -
v_call: TRBV5-4
j_call: TRBJ1-1
cdr3_aa: CASSRGQNQNTEAFF
cdr3_nt: TGTGCCAGCAGCCGGGGACAGAATCAGAACACTGAAGCTTTCTTT

d_call: -
clone_size: -
v_call: TRBV28
j_call: TRBJ1-1
cdr3_aa: CASSLWSQGNTEAFF
cdr3_nt: TGTGCCAGCAGTTTATGGTCCCAGGGGAACACTGAAGCTTTCTTT

d_call: TRBD1
clone_size: -
v_call: TRBV19
j_call: TRBJ1-3
cdr3_aa: CASSEDRLFAGNTIYF
cdr3_nt: TGTGCCAGTAGTGAGGACAGGTTATTTGCAGGAAACACCATATATTTT

d_call: -
clone_size: -
v_call: TRBV19
j_call: TRBJ1-5
cdr3_aa: CASSGGQPFSNQPQHF
cdr3_nt: TGTGCCAGTAGTGGGGGCCAACCATTTAGCAATCAGCCCCAGCATTTT

d_call: TRBD1
clone_size: -
v_call: TRBV4-1
j_call: TRBJ2-2
cdr3_aa: CASSHGQGGPTGELFF
cdr3_nt: TGCGCCAGCAGCCATGGACAGGGGGGCCCTACCGGGGAGCTGTTTTTT

d_call: -
clone_size: -
v_call: TRBV29-1
j_call: TRBJ1-4
cdr3_aa: CSVNTGTNEKLFF
cdr3_nt: TGCAGCGTTAACACAGGGACTAATGAAAAACTGTTTTTT

d_call: -
clone_size: -
v_call: TRBV28
j_call: TRBJ1-5
cdr3_aa: CASEDPGLGQPQHF
cdr3_nt: TGTGCCAGCGAAGATCCAGGCCTCGGGCAGCCCCAGCATTTT

d_call: -
clone_size: -
v_call: TRBV24-1
j_call: TRBJ2-1
cdr3_aa: CATSDPGRSEQFF
cdr3_nt: TGTGCCACCAGTGATCCGGGGCGCAGTGAGCAGTTCTTC

d_call: -
clone_size: -
v_call: TRBV4-1
j_call: TRBJ1-1
cdr3_aa: CASSQERGNTEAFF
cdr3_nt: TGCGCCAGCAGCCAAGAGCGGGGGAACACTGAAGCTTTCTTT

d_call: -
clone_size: -
v_call: TRBV7-9
j_call: TRBJ1-5
cdr3_aa: CASSLSGPEEPQHF
cdr3_nt: TGTGCCAGCAGCCTTTCCGGACCCGAGGAGCCCCAGCATTTT

d_call: -
clone_size: -
v_call: TRBV6-2/TRBV6-3
j_call: TRBJ2-7
cdr3_aa: CASSYTGIYEQYF
cdr3_nt: TGTGCCAGCAGTTACACTGGGATCTACGAGCAGTACTTC

d_call: -
clone_size: -
v_call: TRBV5-6
j_call: TRBJ1-1
cdr3_aa: CASSPLTAFGTEAFF
cdr3_nt: TGTGCCAGCAGCCCTCTCACAGCGTTTGGCACTGAAGCTTTCTTT

d_call: -
clone_size: -
v_call: TRBV30
j_call: TRBJ1-6
cdr3_aa: CACTGTPYNSPLHF
cdr3_nt: TGTGCCTGTACCGGGACACCTTATAATTCACCCCTCCACTTT

d_call: -
clone_size: -
v_call: TRBV6-1
j_call: TRBJ2-3
cdr3_aa: CASSEVGGGRYTDTQYF
cdr3_nt: TGTGCCAGCAGTGAAGTCGGAGGGGGAAGGTATACAGATACGCAGTATTTT

d_call: -
clone_size: once
v_call: TRBV11-2
j_call: TRBJ2-5
cdr3_aa: CASSLRLSMETQYF
cdr3_nt: TGTGCCAGCAGCTTGCGACTTAGTATGGAGACCCAGTACTTC

d_call: TRBD2
clone_size: -
v_call: TRBV9
j_call: TRBJ2-3
cdr3_aa: CASSVVPSGSSTDTQYF
cdr3_nt: TGTGCCAGCAGCGTAGTGCCTAGCGGGAGTAGTACAGATACGCAGTATTTT

d_call: -
clone_size: -
v_call: TRBV11-3
j_call: TRBJ2-7
cdr3_aa: CASSRDGVGEQYF
cdr3_nt: TGTGCCAGCAGCCGAGATGGCGTGGGGGAGCAGTACTTC